The 18 T cell receptor beta chains presented below share a single source sample, sequenced in a study of shared clonotypes between healthy human individuals. The data were produced by immunoSEQ multiplex PCR, yet TCRdb's version contains in-frame clones alone and is incomplete. This table has about 490,000 clones, approximately 84% appearing once. Sequenced input: PBMCs. The receptors derive from a woman aged 40 to 50 in good health. Some clones in this sample may be carry-over from other donors' samples.

This chain joins TRBV18 and TRBJ2-1; a possible D gene is TRBD2 (5 bases). The CDR3 runs 12 residues. Looked up from germline, CDR1 is KGHSH and CDR2 is LQKENI. V shed 5 bases and J shed 7 bases, with 9 bases lying between them. The CDR3 nucleotides are TGTGCCAGCTCAGTAGAGCGGAATGAGCAGTTCTTC. Its translation: CASSVERNEQFF.

The chain couples TRBV9 to TRBJ2-7; TRBD2 matches at 11 bases. The germline V gene has CDR1 SGDLS and CDR2 YYNGEE. J was trimmed by 2 bases and V by 2 bases; bases with no gene match: 3. This CDR3 region has 15 residues. The chain's CDR3 is CASSVGTSGAYEQYF. CDR3 nucleotide sequence: TGTGCCAGCAGCGTCGGGACTAGCGGAGCCTACGAGCAGTACTTC.

This chain connects TRBV29-1 to TRBJ2-2; the D gene is possibly TRBD1 (5 bases). The V gene's germline CDR1 is SQVTM and CDR2 ANQGSEA. The V gene lost 6 bases and the J gene lost 0 bases, with 17 bases spanning the gap. The CDR3 is 16 amino acids. The CDR3 DNA is TGCAGCGTCCTCCGGCGCAGGGAAACGAACACCGGGGAGCTGTTTTTT. Protein product: CSVLRRRETNTGELFF.

The chain uses TRBV7-8 and TRBJ2-7; 8 bases are shared with TRBD2. There are 14 residues in the CDR3. Germline V lookup: CDR1 SGHVS, CDR2 FQNEAQ. V lost 5 bases and J lost 6; bases outside the gene matches: 9. CDR3 residues: CASSPVAGRGEQYF. The CDR3 DNA is TGTGCCAGCAGCCCAGTAGCGGGACGGGGCGAGCAGTACTTC.

J is TRBJ1-1 and V is TRBV28; D might be TRBD1 (6 bases). This CDR3 region has 13 residues. V lost 6 bases, J lost 3 bases, and 11 bases lay in between. CDR1 and CDR2 from the germline V gene are MDHEN and SYDVKM. The CDR3, as DNA: TGTGCCAGCAGCAAAAGGGGGTACACTGAAGCTTTCTTT. Amino acid sequence: CASSKRGYTEAFF.

A single count supports this clone. The chain joins TRBV19 to TRBJ1-5; D unresolved. Per the germline V gene, CDR1 is LNHDA and CDR2 is SQIVND (reference sequence). The CDR3 spans 14 residues. V gave up 6 bases and J gave up 2 bases, with 11 bases separating them. The CDR3 protein is CASRGDWGNQPQHF. The CDR3, as DNA: TGTGCCAGTAGGGGAGATTGGGGCAATCAGCCCCAGCATTTT.

The chain joins TRBV5-1 to TRBJ2-3; TRBD2 matches 13 bases. V dropped 4 bases and J dropped 6; count of bases not matched to a gene: 5. Per germline, CDR1 SGHRS and CDR2 YFSETQ. The CDR3 has 15 residues. CDR3 sequence: CASSPGLAGYDTQYF. DNA of the CDR3: TGCGCCAGCAGCCCGGGACTAGCGGGATATGATACGCAGTATTTT.

This clone was seen a single time. A far larger clone is a single base away, which makes a read error likely. The sample carries other DNA sequences with the same CDR3. This sequence joins TRBV27 and TRBJ1-1; no clear D. Germline V gives CDR1 MNHEY, CDR2 SMNVEV (reference sequence). This CDR3 comprises 13 residues. CDR3 region: CASSLWGSREAFF. The CDR3, as DNA: TGTGCCAGTAGTTTATGGGGATCCAGGGAAGCTTTCTTT.

This chain joins TRBV11-2 and TRBJ2-7; either TRBD1 or TRBD2 may supply D (5 bases each). V was cut by 5 bases and J by 7 bases, with 21 bases left in between. The germline gives CDR1 SGHAT, CDR2 FQNNGV. The CDR3 consists of 15 residues. The chain's CDR3 is CASSPNPGQGREQYF. In DNA form, the CDR3 reads TGTGCCAGCAGCCCTAACCCGGGGCAGGGACGGGAGCAGTACTTC.

The genes are TRBV15 and TRBJ1-2; D is uncertain. V gave up 0 bases and J gave up 8 bases, with 16 bases separating them. The CDR3 sequence is 15 residues long. Germline V gene sequence: CDR1 LNHNV, CDR2 YYDKDF (reference sequence). The CDR3 spells CATSRDSTDGWGYTF. The CDR3 DNA follows: TGTGCCACCAGCAGAGATTCGACCGACGGTTGGGGCTACACCTTC.

The CDR3 nucleotides are TGTGCCAGCAGTTCACCAACCGGACTAGCGGGAGTTGTTGCTGAGCAGTTCTTC. Translating gives CASSSPTGLAGVVAEQFF. The rearrangement uses TRBV28 and TRBJ2-1; 13 bases are shared with TRBD2. CDR1 is MDHEN and CDR2 is SYDVKM in the germline V gene. V shed 4 bases, J shed 9 bases, and the junction held 15 bases outside the gene matches. CDR3 length: 18 amino acids. Based on the CDR3 plus reference TRBV28 and TRBJ2-1, the full variable domain is DVKVTQSSRYLVKRTGEKVFLECVQDMDHENMFWYRQDPGLGLRLIYFSYDVKMKEKGDIPEGYSVSREKKERFSLILESASTNQTSMYLCASSSPTGLAGVVAEQFFGPGTRLTVL.

V usage is TRBV6-5 and J usage is TRBJ1-5; perhaps TRBD1 as D (5 bases). The CDR3 is made up of 13 amino acids. From germline, CDR1 is MNHEY and CDR2 SVGAGI. V was shortened by 6 bases and J by 9 bases, with 15 bases between the two germline ends. The CDR3 region is CASRLRGMGPQHF. The DNA of the CDR3 is TGTGCCAGCAGATTAAGGGGAATGGGGCCCCAGCATTTT.

The CDR3 DNA reads as TGTGCCAGCAGCCTACACGCAGGTCCAGATACGCAGTATTTT. Its protein is CASSLHAGPDTQYF. The chain is built from TRBV7-6 and TRBJ2-3; D remains ambiguous. Germline-derived CDR1 and CDR2 are SGHVS and FNYEAQ. The CDR3 totals 14 residues. V was shortened by 5 bases and J by 4 bases, with 13 bases between the two germline ends.

A note on this clone: The same CDR3 can be traced to other DNA sequences in this sample. V and J are TRBV9 and TRBJ1-2; D is possibly TRBD1 (5 bases). V was shortened by 2 bases and J by 2 bases, with 7 bases between the two germline ends. Per germline, CDR1 SGDLS and CDR2 YYNGEE. This CDR3 contains 13 residues. The CDR3 loop reads CASSVDRNYGYTF. The CDR3 DNA reads as TGTGCCAGCAGCGTCGACAGAAACTATGGCTACACCTTC. The variable domain in full, with the rest retrieved from reference TRBV9 and TRBJ1-2, is DSGVTQTPKHLITATGQRVTLRCSPRSGDLSVYWYQQSLDQGLQFLIQYYNGEERAKGNILERFSAQQFPDLHSELNLSSLELGDSALYFCASSVDRNYGYTFGSGTRLTVV.

The gene calls are TRBV5-1 and TRBJ2-5; D gene unclear. The CDR3 totals 15 residues. V was cut by 0 bases and J by 0 bases, with 9 bases left in between. The germline gives CDR1 SGHRS, CDR2 YFSETQ. CDR3 DNA: TGCGCCAGCAGCTTGGATGGTCCACACCAAGAGACCCAGTACTTC. This codes for CASSLDGPHQETQYF.

A note on this clone: One base separates it from a far larger clone, so it is likely a read error. Within the sample, other DNA sequences also encode this same CDR3. CDR3 sequence (DNA): TGTGCCTTAGCCTTGGACCAGATAGTGGCCTATGAGCAGTACTTC. Residues: CALALDQIVAYEQYF. The chain employs TRBV30 and TRBJ2-7; no clear D gene. The CDR3 has 15 residues. CDR1 is GTSNPN and CDR2 is SVGIG in the germline V gene (reference sequence).

This chain uses TRBV7-3 with TRBJ2-1, with D tentatively TRBD2 (6 bases). Germline V gene sequence: CDR1 SGHTA, CDR2 FQGTGA. The CDR3 extends over 13 amino acids. The V end was cut by 8 bases, the J end by 4 bases, with 12 bases between. The CDR3 spells CASRLAPYNEQFF. The CDR3 DNA is TGTGCCAGCCGGCTAGCGCCATACAATGAGCAGTTCTTC.

This clone has only a few counts. The gene calls are TRBV4-3 and TRBJ1-4; weak D call: TRBD1 (6 bases). Per the germline V gene, CDR1 is LGHNA and CDR2 is YSLEER. The CDR3 runs 17 residues. The V and J ends lost 0 bases and 7 bases respectively, with 18 bases between them. DNA for the CDR3: TGCGCCAGCAGCCAAGATCCCTCGGTGACAGGTCGTGAAAAACTGTTTTTT. This codes for CASSQDPSVTGREKLFF.